This T cell receptor (beta chain) was found in a study of shared clonotypes between healthy human individuals. The assay was immunoSEQ multiplex PCR, and TCRdb's table has in-frame clones only and misses some. This table holds 1.4 million to 1.5 million clones, approximately 97% found once. Per germline, CDR1 MNHEY and CDR2 SVGAGI. The CDR3 is made up of 11 amino acids. Trimming removed 6 bases at V and 9 bases at J, with 11 bases between. This chain connects TRBV6-5 to TRBJ1-2; D is undetermined. The source is a man aged 25 to 40 in good health. The sequencing input was naive CD4+ T cells sorted from blood. Subset here: CD45RA+ positively selected. CDR3 sequence (DNA): TGTGCCAGCAGGGCGGCAGACCGCTACACCTTC. Residues: CASRAADRYTF.